The source of this T cell receptor beta chain is a study of blood T cells in healthy people across ages. CDR3 size: 13 residues. CDR1 and CDR2 from the germline V gene are ENHRY and SYGVKD. V dropped 3 bases and J dropped 0 bases, with 5 bases sitting between them. This clonotype was detected only a few times. A second PCR, run for roughly 7 to 12 cycles, used a sample-barcoded 5' primer plus a J-beta primer mix. One entry per CDR3 protein results from TCRdb running MiXCR on the 5' RACE reads. The sample lists hundreds of thousands of distinct CDR3 sequences; 25% were seen once. The sample was also reused in another study, on T cells of mothers and their children.

V gene TRBV10-3 combines with J gene TRBJ2-5; D is uncertain. The receptor comes from a boy aged 5 to 17 in good health. Source material: blood. The chain's CDR3 is CAISDRYQETQYF. In nucleotides, the CDR3 is TGTGCCATCAGTGACAGGTACCAAGAGACCCAGTACTTC.